This T cell receptor beta chain was retrieved from a study of early T cells in non-severe SARS-CoV-2 infection. In the study overall: The authors sequenced bulk RNA from unsorted whole blood, leaving chains unpaired. Study-wide results and caveats: In VDJdb matching, anti-spike CD8 responses were favored while private and CD4 specificities went missing.

The V end lost 5 bases, the J end lost 1 base, and 9 bases lay between the germline ends. The length of the CDR3 is 13 residues. A word on this clonotype: Its antigen is currently unknown.

Individual cDNA molecules received unique molecular identifiers. TCRdb itself ran the 5' RACE reads through MiXCR, one entry per CDR3 protein. The sample records tens of thousands of distinct CDR3 sequences, about 13% being singletons. The clonotype originates from an adult who was a healthcare worker with PCR-confirmed SARS-CoV-2 infection or an uninfected control (not recorded which). Material for sequencing was whole blood. The rearrangement links TRBV12-3 or TRBV12-4 to TRBJ2-7, with D perhaps TRBD2 (6 bases). The CDR3 sequence is CASSTGLSYEQYF. The CDR3 region has the DNA TGTGCCAGCAGTACGGGACTTTCCTACGAGCAGTACTTC.